Shown below are 32 T cell receptor beta chains from a single sample sequenced in a study of cytomegalovirus exposure and HLA in healthy donors (TCRdb year 2017). Preparation of the library involved the immunoSEQ multiplex PCR assay. For the multiplex PCR, a mixture combining 60 forward primers for TCR Vbeta segments and 13 reverse primers for TCR Jbeta segments was used. Here the immuneACCESS table is served through TCRdb, limited to in-frame sequences with V and J called. Missing clones are a known gap in these copies; in checked studies unresolved V genes cover under half, and the rest lacks a known reason. Present in this sample are about 120,000 clones, roughly four fifths of which were seen just once. The ten largest clones add up to roughly 1.5% of the sample. Source material: PBMCs. Receptor source: a young woman in good health and CMV-seronegative.

The CDR3 nucleotides are TGTGCCAGCAGCTCTACCACGGAGTTGAACACTGAAGCTTTCTTT. Protein sequence: CASSSTTELNTEAFF. V and J are TRBV11-2 and TRBJ1-1; D is ambiguous. Germline CDR1 SGHAT, CDR2 FQNNGV. This CDR3 spans 15 amino acids. Trimming took 4 bases from V and 0 from J, leaving 12 bases between them.

The rearrangement uses TRBV30 and TRBJ1-2; no clear D gene. The ends were cut back, 0 bases at V and 2 bases at J, with 7 bases in the middle. Germline values: CDR1 GTSNPN, CDR2 SVGIG (reference sequence). The CDR3 consists of 13 residues. CDR3 coding DNA: TGTGCCTGGAGTGTCAAATCAAACTATGGCTACACCTTC. Translated, it gives CAWSVKSNYGYTF. The whole variable domain, filled in from reference TRBV30 and TRBJ1-2, reads SQTIHQWPATLVQPVGSPLSLECTVEGTSNPNLYWYRQAAGRGLQLLFYSVGIGQISSEVPQNLSASRPQDRQFILSSKKLLLSDSGFYLCAWSVKSNYGYTFGSGTRLTVV.

CDR3: CASSFRQGAWRNYGYTF. The DNA of the CDR3 is TGCGCCAGCAGCTTTCGACAGGGGGCGTGGAGAAACTATGGCTACACCTTC. This sequence joins TRBV5-1 and TRBJ1-2; TRBD1 aligns across 10 bases. Germline V CDR1 and CDR2: SGHRS, YFSETQ. The V segment lost 2 bases and the J segment 2 bases; nucleotides outside the gene matches: 9. This CDR3 spans 17 amino acids.

The rearrangement links TRBV6-5 to TRBJ1-2, with 7 positions matching TRBD1. The germline V gene encodes CDR1 MNHEY and CDR2 SVGAGI. V lost 4 bases and J lost 2; bases outside the gene matches: 4. This CDR3 has 14 amino acids. The CDR3, as DNA: TGTGCCAGCAGTTCTGGGACAGACAACTATGGCTACACCTTC. This gives the protein CASSSGTDNYGYTF.

This rearrangement joins TRBV5-1 to TRBJ1-3; D is unresolved. CDR3 length equals 14 residues. Germline CDR1 is SGHRS and CDR2 is YFSETQ. V lost 3 bases and J lost 0, with 7 bases in between. The CDR3 nucleotides read TGCGCCAGCAGCTCCACATACTCTGGAAACACCATATATTTT. Protein product: CASSSTYSGNTIYF.

The chain links TRBV11-1 to TRBJ2-1; 9 nucleotides match TRBD2. This CDR3 is built from 16 residues. CDR1 is SGHAT, CDR2 FQDESV, per germline (reference sequence). V shed 3 bases, J shed 3 bases, and the junction held 6 bases outside the gene matches. CDR3 sequence (DNA): TGTGCCAGCAGCTTTTTGGCGGGGGGGATCTACAATGAGCAGTTCTTC. This codes for CASSFLAGGIYNEQFF.

The chain recombines TRBV6-1 with TRBJ1-4, with 7 nucleotides matching TRBD1. V was clipped by 7 bases and J by 5 bases; unmatched bases: 7. The germline CDR1 and CDR2 sequences are MNHNS and SASEGT. The CDR3 totals 14 residues. The CDR3 loop reads CASTPFRGNEKLFF. CDR3 bases: TGTGCCAGCACTCCCTTCAGGGGGAATGAAAAACTGTTTTTT.

The chain's CDR3 is CASSQGGLAGGEETQYF. In DNA, the CDR3 is TGTGCCAGCAGCCAGGGAGGGCTAGCGGGGGGCGAAGAGACCCAGTACTTC. The gene calls are TRBV7-9 and TRBJ2-5, with TRBD2 matching 11 bases. The V segment lost 5 bases and the J segment 3 bases; nucleotides outside the gene matches: 11. The CDR3 is 17 amino acids. Germline values: CDR1 SEHNR, CDR2 FQNEAQ (reference sequence).

As to this clone: Since no conserved phenylalanine or tryptophan closes the CDR3, a read error is the likely cause. The genes are TRBV6-5 and TRBJ1-1, with 8 positions matching TRBD1. CDR1 is MNHEY, CDR2 SVGAGI, per germline. The CDR3 has 15 residues. V lost 5 bases and J lost 3; bases outside the gene matches: 8. CDR3 DNA: TGTGCCAGCAGTCCCCGGGACAGGTTGGACACTGAAGCTTTCGTT. This sequence encodes CASSPRDRLDTEAFV.

CDR3 amino acids: CAWSSAGTLFSPLHF. The CDR3, as DNA: TGTGCCTGGAGCTCCGCCGGGACTCTATTCTCACCCCTCCACTTT. The V gene is TRBV30, the J gene TRBJ1-6; possible D gene TRBD1, 5 bases. The CDR3 spans 15 residues. The V and J ends lost 3 bases and 10 bases respectively, with 19 bases between them. Germline values: CDR1 GTSNPN, CDR2 SVGIG (reference sequence).

The V gene is TRBV13, the J gene TRBJ1-1; D perhaps matches TRBD1 (5 bases). Germline CDR1 and CDR2: PRHDT and FYEKMQ (reference sequence). The CDR3 sequence is 15 residues long. The ends were cut back, 4 bases at V and 0 bases at J, with 12 bases in the middle. The CDR3 nucleotides are TGTGCCAGCAGCTCGCCGACAGCTATGAACACTGAAGCTTTCTTT. This gives the protein CASSSPTAMNTEAFF.

This clone was seen repeatedly, ten times or more. The chain combines TRBV10-3 with TRBJ1-1; TRBD1 is a possible D gene (5 bases). CDR3 length: 17 residues. Germline lookup yields CDR1 ENHRY and CDR2 SYGVKD. V lost 0 bases to trimming and J lost 6 bases, with 20 bases between them. The CDR3 nucleotides are TGTGCCATCAGTGAGTCGGGGGGAGGGTCAGGAAATCCTGAAGCTTTCTTT. Its translation is CAISESGGGSGNPEAFF.

This clone appeared once. This rearrangement joins TRBV7-2 to TRBJ2-7; a weak D match, TRBD1 (5 bases). CDR1 is SGHTA and CDR2 is FQGNSA in the germline V gene. The CDR3 sequence is 14 residues long. The V end lost 2 bases, the J end lost 3 bases, and 11 bases lay between the germline ends. CDR3 residues: CASSLKGINYEQYF. CDR3 nucleotide sequence: TGTGCCAGCAGCTTAAAGGGGATTAACTACGAGCAGTACTTC. The entire variable domain, with the rest obtained from reference TRBV7-2 and TRBJ2-7, is as follows: GAGVSQSPSNKVTEKGKDVELRCDPISGHTALYWYRQSLGQGLEFLIYFQGNSAPDKSGLPSDRFSAERTGGSVSTLTIQRTQQEDSAVYLCASSLKGINYEQYFGPGTRLTVT.

For the CDR3, the DNA is TGTGCCAGTAGTAACCAGGGTCCTGGGGCCAACGTCCTGACTTTC. Translating gives CASSNQGPGANVLTF. The chain is built from TRBV19 and TRBJ2-6; tentative D call: TRBD1 (5 bases). CDR1 and CDR2 from the germline V gene are LNHDA and SQIVND (reference sequence). Trimming pared 4 bases from V and 2 bases from J, leaving 9 bases between. This CDR3 is 15 amino acids long.

The rearrangement uses TRBV5-1 and TRBJ1-2; D is uncertain. The ends were cut back, 5 bases at V and 1 base at J, with 15 bases in the middle. There are 15 residues in the CDR3. Germline values: CDR1 SGHRS, CDR2 YFSETQ. CDR3 sequence: CASSPGSAVNYGYTF. CDR3 DNA sequence: TGCGCCAGCAGTCCGGGATCAGCAGTTAACTATGGCTACACCTTC.

V is TRBV27 and J is TRBJ2-7; 11 bases line up with TRBD1. The V gene end was trimmed by 5 bases and the J gene end by 3 bases; junction bases not matched to a gene: 3. The CDR3 spans 14 residues. CDR1 and CDR2 (germline): MNHEY, SMNVEV (reference sequence). The CDR3 sequence is CASSAGQGGYEQYF. The CDR3 DNA reads TGTGCCAGCAGTGCGGGACAGGGGGGCTACGAGCAGTACTTC.

The genes are TRBV28 and TRBJ1-6; D may be TRBD1 (5 bases). V gave up 6 bases and J gave up 7 bases, with 13 bases separating them. Germline CDR1 and CDR2: MDHEN and SYDVKM. This CDR3 is 14 amino acids long. CDR3 in amino acids: CASSQGLSNSPLHF. CDR3 nucleotides: TGTGCCAGCAGCCAGGGACTAAGCAATTCACCCCTCCACTTT.

This sequence joins TRBV28 and TRBJ1-5; tentatively, D is TRBD1 (6 bases). The CDR3 is made up of 13 amino acids. Germline lookup yields CDR1 MDHEN and CDR2 SYDVKM. V was pared by 5 bases and J by 6 bases, with 11 bases between. CDR3 in amino acids: CASSPRGVQPQHF. DNA of the CDR3: TGTGCCAGCAGTCCCAGGGGTGTTCAGCCCCAGCATTTT.

The chain's CDR3 is CASRYTAGTEAFF. The CDR3 DNA reads TGTGCCAGCAGATATACCGCGGGCACTGAAGCTTTCTTT. V gene TRBV5-4 combines with J gene TRBJ1-1; no reliable D call. CDR3 length: 13 residues. V shed 5 bases and J shed 4 bases, with 12 bases lying between them. Germline CDR1 and CDR2: SGHNT and YYREEE (reference sequence).

The table lists this clone with a few counts. The chain joins TRBV6-1 to TRBJ2-2; 7 bases match TRBD1. CDR1 and CDR2 (germline): MNHNS, SASEGT. This CDR3 region has 14 residues. Trimming at V came to 6 bases and at J to 4 bases, leaving 5 bases not matched to a gene. The CDR3 is CASRGQYGTGELFF. The DNA of the CDR3 is TGTGCCAGCAGGGGACAGTACGGCACCGGGGAGCTGTTTTTT.

J is TRBJ2-5 and V is TRBV29-1; D uncertain. V lost 5 bases to trimming and J lost 0 bases, with 19 bases between them. Per germline, CDR1 SQVTM and CDR2 ANQGSEA. The CDR3 is 16 residues long. CDR3 residues: CSVFLLAAEYQETQYF. CDR3 DNA sequence: TGCAGCGTTTTCCTCCTGGCGGCTGAGTACCAAGAGACCCAGTACTTC.

The V call is TRBV5-6, the J call TRBJ2-1, with TRBD2 matching over 7 bases. This CDR3 spans 15 amino acids. CDR1 SGHDT and CDR2 YYEEEE come from the germline V gene. V shed 0 bases, J shed 6 bases, and the junction held 6 bases outside the gene matches. The CDR3 loop reads CASSLEFLAVNEQFF. CDR3 nucleotide sequence: TGTGCCAGCAGCTTGGAGTTTCTAGCGGTCAATGAGCAGTTCTTC.

The rearrangement uses TRBV4-2 and TRBJ2-7; the match to TRBD1 covers 8 bases. This CDR3 spans 16 amino acids. CDR1 is LGHNA, CDR2 YNFKEQ, per germline. The J segment lost 5 bases and the V segment lost 3 bases, leaving 12 bases of the junction unmatched. The CDR3 sequence: CASSQNRDRRINEQYF. CDR3 nucleotide sequence: TGTGCCAGCAGCCAGAATAGGGACAGGCGGATCAACGAGCAGTACTTC.

This clone was seen a few times. The rearrangement joins TRBV5-1 to TRBJ2-7; 9 bases are a match to TRBD1. The CDR3 is made up of 15 amino acids. V shed 2 bases, J shed 2 bases, and the junction held 5 bases outside the gene matches. Germline CDR1 reads SGHRS; CDR2 reads YFSETQ. The CDR3 DNA reads as TGCGCCAGCAGCTTCGAGACAGGGGGTCCCTACGAGCAGTACTTC. Its protein is CASSFETGGPYEQYF.

This clone was counted only a few times. The chain couples TRBV28 to TRBJ2-4; D might be TRBD2 (6 bases). CDR1 MDHEN and CDR2 SYDVKM come from the germline V gene. The CDR3 loop spans 16 amino acids. Trimming pared 3 bases from V and 8 bases from J, leaving 20 bases between. The CDR3 DNA follows: TGTGCCAGCAGTTTTAGCGGATCGGGGGTAGATCACATTCAGTACTTC. It specifies CASSFSGSGVDHIQYF.

The genes are TRBV27 and TRBJ1-5; D remains unclear. This CDR3 region has 13 residues. Per the germline V gene, CDR1 is MNHEY and CDR2 is SMNVEV (reference sequence). Trimming removed 6 bases from V and 5 bases from J, with 11 bases in between. CDR3 DNA: TGTGCCAGCAGCAACATAGCCTATCAGCCCCAGCATTTT. Protein sequence: CASSNIAYQPQHF.

The chain carries TRBV28 and TRBJ1-5; 7 bases fit TRBD1. V lost 6 bases and J lost 6; bases outside the gene matches: 8. The CDR3 is 14 residues long. Germline V gives CDR1 MDHEN, CDR2 SYDVKM. The CDR3 here is CASSTAGGSQPQHF. The DNA for the CDR3 is TGTGCCAGCAGCACGGCAGGGGGATCTCAGCCCCAGCATTTT. The whole variable domain, filled in from reference TRBV28 and TRBJ1-5, reads DVKVTQSSRYLVKRTGEKVFLECVQDMDHENMFWYRQDPGLGLRLIYFSYDVKMKEKGDIPEGYSVSREKKERFSLILESASTNQTSMYLCASSTAGGSQPQHFGDGTRLSIL.

The CDR3 DNA reads TGTGCCTGGAATAGACTAACTAACTATGGCTACACCTTC. It yields the protein CAWNRLTNYGYTF. The V call is TRBV30, the J call TRBJ1-2; D unresolved. The CDR3 sequence is 13 residues long. Germline V gene data show CDR1 as GTSNPN and CDR2 as SVGIG (reference sequence). The V end was cut by 4 bases, the J end by 0 bases, with 9 bases between. The full variable domain, with the rest looked up from reference TRBV30 and TRBJ1-2, is SQTIHQWPATLVQPVGSPLSLECTVEGTSNPNLYWYRQAAGRGLQLLFYSVGIGQISSEVPQNLSASRPQDRQFILSSKKLLLSDSGFYLCAWNRLTNYGYTFGSGTRLTVV.

The sample holds a few counts of this clone. The genes are TRBV28 and TRBJ2-7; 7 bases agree with TRBD1. Germline-derived CDR1 and CDR2 are MDHEN and SYDVKM. This CDR3 is built from 14 residues. Germline trimming cut 5 bases from V and 2 bases from J; bases unmatched to any gene: 6. The CDR3 bases are TGTGCCAGCAGTAAAGCCGGGACAGCCTACGAGCAGTACTTC. It codes for CASSKAGTAYEQYF.

The chain joins TRBV7-3 to TRBJ1-1, with 9 bases that match TRBD1. Germline CDR1 SGHTA, CDR2 FQGTGA. The CDR3 is 15 residues long. Trimming removed 3 bases from V and 5 bases from J; junction bases left unmatched: 7. The CDR3 sequence is CASSFRTGAATEAFF. The CDR3, as DNA: TGTGCCAGCAGCTTTAGGACAGGGGCCGCTACTGAAGCTTTCTTT. Full variable domain (missing parts from reference TRBV7-3 and TRBJ1-1): GAGVSQTPSNKVTEKGKYVELRCDPISGHTALYWYRQSLGQGPEFLIYFQGTGAADDSGLPNDRFFAVRPEGSVSTLKIQRTERGDSAVYLCASSFRTGAATEAFFGQGTRLTVV.

The CDR3 sequence: CASSAGDLYGYTF. CDR3 DNA: TGTGCCAGCTCCGCGGGGGACCTCTATGGCTACACCTTC. This chain uses TRBV28 with TRBJ1-2; D is possibly TRBD1 (5 bases). Germline V gene sequence: CDR1 MDHEN, CDR2 SYDVKM. Trimming removed 8 bases from V and 4 bases from J, with 14 bases in between. CDR3 length equals 13 residues.

This chain connects TRBV19 to TRBJ1-5; TRBD1 is a possible D gene (6 bases). Trimming removed 8 bases from V and 4 bases from J, with 15 bases in between. There are 14 residues in the CDR3. Germline-derived CDR1 and CDR2 are LNHDA and SQIVND (reference sequence). In DNA form, the CDR3 reads TGTGCCAGTGACATCGGGACACTTAATCAGCCCCAGCATTTT. It yields the protein CASDIGTLNQPQHF.